The clone carrying this TCR beta chain was detected once. A junction boundary mismatches the germline segment, possibly from a read error. Random-hexamer reverse transcription was applied to roughly 0.5 to 1 ug RNA. Amplification of TCR beta CDR3 across 54 Vbeta and 13 Jbeta was performed with immunoSEQ multiplex PCR. In TCRdb, the immunoSEQ multiplex PCR reads were re-called with MiXCR into one record per CDR3 protein. The top ten clones hold under 0.095% of a sample with approximately 120,000 distinct CDR3 sequences, more than 90% of them seen once. The CDR3 covers 12 residues. Germline values: CDR1 MNHEY, CDR2 SVGEGT. This sample is drawn from a study of CD8 T cells in Susac syndrome. Sequencing of TCR beta, carried out with a high-throughput approach, was applied to CD8+ and CD4+ T cells from the blood. The controls, all healthy donors, were matched for age and sex. FACS was used to enrich TEMRA cells, whereas the CD8+ and CD4+ T cells were obtained by negative isolation.

The rearrangement joins TRBV6-2 or TRBV6-3 to TRBJ1-2, with D tentatively TRBD1 (6 bases). Sequenced input: CD4+ T cells from PBMCs. The TCR sequence derives from a human donor in good health. CDR3 residues: CASNYRDYGYTF. Written as DNA, the CDR3 is TGTGCCAGCAATTACAGGGACTATGGCTACACCTTC.